A selection of T cell receptor beta chains follows, all from one sample in a study of T-cell memory formation after mild COVID-19. TCRdb re-called the 5' RACE reads with MiXCR, one entry per CDR3 protein. The sample includes approximately 260,000 distinct CDR3 sequences, around 17% of them seen just once. The sequenced sample consisted of PBMCs or a T cell subset sorted from them (not recorded which). Receptors were obtained from a man aged 18-30 years who had mild COVID-19 (a few samples of this study predate the infection). Cell type and time point are not known. Each CDR3 is given without its conserved first and last residue. Fields, in order: J gene, CDR3 length, V gene, CDR3 protein.

J gene: TRBJ1-5; CDR3 length: 13; V gene: TRBV7-2; CDR3 protein: ASSFGTGSNQPQH
J gene: TRBJ1-5; CDR3 length: 12; V gene: TRBV28; CDR3 protein: ASRRWQVPQPQH
J gene: TRBJ1-1; CDR3 length: 11; V gene: TRBV5-5; CDR3 protein: ASSLGWSPEAF
J gene: TRBJ1-5; CDR3 length: 11; V gene: TRBV20-1; CDR3 protein: SAPPDSNQPQH
J gene: TRBJ1-6; CDR3 length: 10; V gene: TRBV6-5; CDR3 protein: ASREQGKPLH
J gene: TRBJ2-5; CDR3 length: 16; V gene: TRBV20-1; CDR3 protein: SARDRAGNSLEGETQY
J gene: TRBJ2-2; CDR3 length: 12; V gene: TRBV4-1; CDR3 protein: ASQTGSNTGELF
J gene: TRBJ1-1; CDR3 length: 11; V gene: TRBV7-2; CDR3 protein: ASSLTTGTEAF
J gene: TRBJ2-3; CDR3 length: 9; V gene: TRBV4-2; CDR3 protein: ASRDTDTQY
J gene: TRBJ1-5; CDR3 length: 11; V gene: TRBV7-8; CDR3 protein: ASSLGDIQPQH
J gene: TRBJ1-2; CDR3 length: 11; V gene: TRBV9; CDR3 protein: ASSGRSNYGYT